This T cell receptor (beta chain) was recorded in a study of blood T cell repertoires in COVID-19. Study-wide background: Samples of COVID-19 (acute and convalescent) were obtained from the United States, Italy and Spain. Nucleic acid was either cDNA or gDNA, and it came from T cells, B-cell-depleted T cells, or PBMCs.

In the original workflow: Cell counts per sample came from amplifying reference gene primers. Using immunoSEQ multiplex PCR, the repertoire was profiled, and TCRdb retains in-frame clones only, with some absent. V and J calls and clone size follow that table, whereas D and trimming were derived from the DNA. This sample yields under 100,000 clones, of which around 80% are seen a single time; around 21% belongs to the top ten. V was pared by 0 bases and J by 7 bases, with 16 bases between. The CDR3 is 16 residues long. The germline gives CDR1 SGHTA, CDR2 FQGTGA. The TCR sequence derives from an elderly woman with active or convalescent COVID-19. This chain uses TRBV7-3 with TRBJ2-1; weak D call: TRBD1 (5 bases). Source material: peripheral blood. CDR3 nucleotides: TGTGCCAGCAGCTTAACACCCGACCCGAAGGGGAATGAGCAGTTCTTC. As protein: CASSLTPDPKGNEQFF.